This T cell receptor (beta chain) derives from a study of blood T cells in healthy people across ages. Points from the study as a whole: Age showed a roughly linear inverse relationship with TCR beta diversity per million T cells. It was found that TCR beta diversity correlated strongly with the percentage of naive T cells.

Germline CDR1 is KGHSY and CDR2 is FQNENV. Trimming pared 3 bases from V and 8 bases from J, leaving 8 bases between. There are 12 residues in the CDR3. This clonotype was counted a few times. As yet, its antigen is unknown. A second PCR, run for about 6 to 12 cycles, used a sample-barcoded 5' primer plus a J-beta primer mix. Unique molecular identifiers of 12 random nucleotides labeled each cDNA. From the 5' RACE reads, TCRdb called clonotypes with MiXCR, one entry per CDR3 protein. The sample has over 700,000 distinct CDR3 sequences; roughly 53% are singletons. No fewer than 7 million PBMCs went into each sample.

This clonotype was sampled from a man older than 75 in good health. Sequences were obtained from blood. The chain uses TRBV16 and TRBJ1-3; D unresolved. CDR3 nucleotides: TGTGCCAGCAGCCACCCATTCGACACCATATATTTT. This translates into CASSHPFDTIYF. Full variable domain (rest looked up from reference TRBV16 and TRBJ1-3): GEEVAQTPKHLVRGEGQKAKLYCAPIKGHSYVFWYQQVLKNEFKFLISFQNENVFDETGMPKERFSAKCLPNSPCSLEIQATKLEDSAVYFCASSHPFDTIYFGEGSWLTVV.